The subject of this entry is one T cell receptor beta chain. As yet, its antigen is unknown. Blood dates from first hyperthyroidism diagnosis, before any ophthalmopathy symptoms. The data belong to a study of T cells in Graves' hyperthyroidism and ophthalmopathy. Points from the study as a whole: Blood also carried most thyroid clonotypes expanded above 0.001.

Amplification yielded TCR beta CDR3 regions, with RNA transcripts as the source. The HTBI primer set was used in a first-round RT-PCR of the TCR CDR3. TCRdb passed the multiplex PCR reads through MiXCR, listing each CDR3 protein once. Among roughly 500,000 distinct CDR3 sequences, about 15% were seen once, and the ten largest hold 5% to 7%. Germline assignment: CDR1 LGHNA and CDR2 YSLEER. This CDR3 comprises 16 residues. The ends were cut back, 0 bases at V and 0 bases at J, with 9 bases in the middle. Sequenced material: blood. This clonotype was sampled from a woman aged 30 to 39 with Graves' hyperthyroidism that later progressed to Graves' ophthalmopathy. This chain joins TRBV4-3 and TRBJ1-3; unclear D gene. The CDR3 DNA sequence: TGCGCCAGCAGCCAAGATCTATGGACCTCTGGAAACACCATATATTTT. Amino acids: CASSQDLWTSGNTIYF.